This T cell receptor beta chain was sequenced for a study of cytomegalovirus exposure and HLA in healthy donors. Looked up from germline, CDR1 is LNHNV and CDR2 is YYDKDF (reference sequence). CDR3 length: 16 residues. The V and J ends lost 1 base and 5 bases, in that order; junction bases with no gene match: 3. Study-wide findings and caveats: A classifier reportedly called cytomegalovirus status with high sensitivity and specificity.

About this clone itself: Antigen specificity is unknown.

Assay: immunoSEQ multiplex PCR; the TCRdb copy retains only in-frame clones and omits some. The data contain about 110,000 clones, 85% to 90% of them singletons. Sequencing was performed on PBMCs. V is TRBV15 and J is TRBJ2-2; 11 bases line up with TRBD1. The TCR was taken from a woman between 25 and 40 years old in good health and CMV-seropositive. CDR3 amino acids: CATSRAGTGGTGELFF. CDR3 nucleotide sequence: TGTGCCACCAGCAGAGCCGGGACAGGGGGGACCGGGGAGCTGTTTTTT.